The 16 T cell receptor beta chains listed next were all sequenced from one sample in a study of post-analysis software for immune sequencing data. Study outcomes and limitations: Comparison of patients with controls showed a handful of TRBV segments more frequent in patients, TRBV5-6, TRBV5-1 and TRBV20-1 among them.

Every TCR beta cDNA library bore unique molecular identifiers. MiXCR, applied by TCRdb to the PCR reads, yields one record per CDR3 protein. In the table there are hundreds of thousands of distinct CDR3 sequences, about 60% of which are singletons. No antigen has been assigned to these receptors. The sample consisted of blood. Receptor source: a girl aged 2 to 10 with multiple sclerosis.

The rearrangement links TRBV6-2 or TRBV6-3 to TRBJ2-5, with 8 bases that match TRBD2. The trim removed 5 bases at V and 3 bases at J, leaving 11 bases unmatched. This CDR3 has 16 residues. Germline CDR1 reads MNHEY; CDR2 reads SVGEGT. This chain's CDR3 is CASSRSAGAMKETQYF. The CDR3 DNA follows: TGTGCCAGCAGTCGCTCAGCGGGGGCCATGAAAGAGACCCAGTACTTC.

This chain joins TRBV15 and TRBJ1-1; 7 positions agree with TRBD1. V shed 0 bases and J 5 bases; nucleotides not matched to a gene: 3. From germline, CDR1 is LNHNV and CDR2 YYDKDF (reference sequence). The CDR3 runs to 14 residues. The CDR3 is CATSRDRGGTEAFF. The CDR3 DNA sequence: TGTGCCACCAGCAGAGACAGGGGGGGGACTGAAGCTTTCTTT.

The chain joins TRBV15 to TRBJ2-5; D is perhaps TRBD1 or TRBD2 (6 bases each). Germline V gene lookup returns CDR1 LNHNV and CDR2 YYDKDF (reference sequence). V lost 0 bases and J 4 bases, leaving 12 bases between the germline ends. The CDR3 contains 15 residues. The DNA for the CDR3 is TGTGCCACCAGCAGAGATCCCAGGGGAGGAGAGACCCAGTACTTC. It is translated as CATSRDPRGGETQYF.

This chain connects TRBV7-8 to TRBJ2-7; the match to TRBD2 covers 13 bases. Trimming removed 0 bases from V and 5 bases from J; junction bases left unmatched: 19. The germline V gene has CDR1 SGHVS and CDR2 FQNEAQ. The CDR3 has 21 residues. The CDR3 spells CASSLARLVSRTSGSGNEQYF. CDR3 nucleotides: TGTGCCAGCAGCTTAGCCCGACTAGTTTCAAGGACTAGCGGGAGCGGGAACGAGCAGTACTTC. Full variable domain (rest looked up from reference TRBV7-8 and TRBJ2-7): GAGVSQSPRYKVAKRGQDVALRCDPISGHVSLFWYQQALGQGPEFLTYFQNEAQLDKSGLPSDRFFAERPEGSVSTLKIQRTQQEDSAVYLCASSLARLVSRTSGSGNEQYFGPGTRLTVT.

This clonotype appeared once. The chain has TRBV6-1 and TRBJ2-3, with D unresolved. Germline V CDR1 and CDR2: MNHNS, SASEGT. Trimming left V 8 bases short and J 5 bases short, with 11 bases between. The CDR3 is made up of 12 amino acids. This CDR3 reads CASRPRRDTQYF. In nucleotides, the CDR3 is TGTGCCAGCCGCCCTAGGAGAGATACGCAGTATTTT.

The J gene is TRBJ2-7, the V gene TRBV27, with 7 bases fitting TRBD1. This CDR3 contains 16 residues. Germline trimming cut 5 bases from V and 6 bases from J; bases unmatched to any gene: 16. Germline assignment: CDR1 MNHEY and CDR2 SMNVEV (reference sequence). The CDR3: CASSPRQGTPRREQYF. The CDR3 region has the DNA TGTGCCAGCAGTCCCCGACAGGGAACCCCCCGGCGCGAGCAGTACTTC.

This sequence joins TRBV7-2 and TRBJ2-5; 11 nucleotides match TRBD2. After removal of 2 bases from V and 1 base from J, the junction contained 3 bases not matched to a gene. The CDR3 runs to 16 residues. Per germline, CDR1 SGHTA and CDR2 FQGNSA. This CDR3 reads CASSLSGLAGQETQYF. Here the CDR3 DNA reads TGTGCCAGCAGCTTAAGCGGACTAGCGGGCCAAGAGACCCAGTACTTC.

The V gene is TRBV10-2, the J gene TRBJ2-3; TRBD2 agrees at 8 bases. The CDR3 is 17 residues long. The germline CDR1 and CDR2 sequences are WSHSY and SAAADI. Losses at the gene ends were 1 base for V and 2 bases for J; bases not matched to a gene: 8. The CDR3 coding sequence is TGCGCCAGCAGTGAGTACCTCGCGGGGGGCCCCACAGATACGCAGTATTTT. Translating it yields CASSEYLAGGPTDTQYF.

This clonotype was seen a handful of times. The chain's CDR3 is CSARDFLGETQYF. Here the CDR3 DNA reads TGCAGTGCTAGAGATTTCCTAGGGGAGACCCAGTACTTC. J is TRBJ2-5 and V is TRBV20-1; no definite D call. This CDR3 comprises 13 residues. The germline V and J ends were trimmed by 0 bases and 5 bases, with 10 bases remaining between them. Germline V gene lookup returns CDR1 DFQATT and CDR2 SNEGSKA (reference sequence).

This clonotype turned up a few times. The chain joins TRBV7-2 to TRBJ2-1; 9 positions match TRBD2. Trimming at V came to 6 bases and at J to 7 bases, leaving 10 bases not matched to a gene. The CDR3 is 15 amino acids. The germline gives CDR1 SGHTA, CDR2 FQGNSA. The CDR3 DNA reads as TGTGCCAGCAGGCCTTTCCGCGGGGGGGCAAATGAGCAGTTCTTC. Translation gives CASRPFRGGANEQFF.

This clonotype was detected a few times. This chain uses TRBV6-1 with TRBJ2-3; tentatively, D is TRBD2 (5 bases). With 9 bases removed from V and 0 bases from J, the gap between germline ends came to 10 bases. Germline V CDR1 and CDR2: MNHNS, SASEGT. This CDR3 has 13 amino acids. The CDR3 nucleotides are TGTGCCAGTGGATGGAGGAGCACAGATACGCAGTATTTT. Translation: CASGWRSTDTQYF.

The chain employs TRBV12-3 or TRBV12-4 and TRBJ1-1, with TRBD1 as a possible D gene (5 bases). V was shortened by 5 bases and J by 9 bases, with 22 bases between the two germline ends. This CDR3 comprises 15 residues. This CDR3 reads CASSTRVPSQLKAFF. The CDR3 coding sequence is TGTGCCAGCAGTACCAGGGTCCCCTCTCAACTGAAAGCTTTCTTT.

The rearrangement links TRBV20-1 to TRBJ2-5; TRBD2 agrees at 10 bases. J lost 6 bases, V lost 7 bases, and 8 bases had no gene match. The CDR3 has 13 amino acids. Germline loops: CDR1 DFQATT, CDR2 SNEGSKA (reference sequence). The DNA for the CDR3 is TGCAGTGTCCCGGGACTAGCGTGGAAGACCCAGTACTTC. Its protein product is CSVPGLAWKTQYF.

The chain uses TRBV6-2 or TRBV6-3 and TRBJ2-7; D is ambiguous. The CDR3 spans 15 residues. Germline-derived CDR1 and CDR2 are MNHEY and SVGEGT. Trimming took 4 bases from V and 1 from J, leaving 14 bases between them. In DNA form, the CDR3 reads TGTGCCAGCAGTTCGGAATGGGTGTCGTCCTACGAGCAGTACTTC. Translation gives CASSSEWVSSYEQYF.

The chain carries TRBV20-1 and TRBJ2-3, with TRBD2 matching 11 bases. This CDR3 has 15 amino acids. Germline V gives CDR1 DFQATT, CDR2 SNEGSKA (reference sequence). The CDR3 DNA reads TGCGGCTACCCACCGACTAGCGGGGGCACAGATACGCAGTATTTT. It yields the protein CGYPPTSGGTDTQYF.

The chain employs TRBV5-5 and TRBJ2-2; 14 bases line up with TRBD2. Unmatched junction bases numbered 7, after V lost 4 bases and J lost 5 bases. Germline CDR1 and CDR2: SGHKS and YYEKEE (reference sequence). The CDR3 contains 17 residues. CDR3 nucleotide sequence: TGTGCCAGCAGCCCCAGACTAGCGGGGGGGCCAACCGGGGAGCTGTTTTTT. This sequence encodes CASSPRLAGGPTGELFF.